Below, 25 T cell receptor beta chains from the same sample are listed, as sequenced in a study of T-cell reconstitution after alpha-beta-depleted transplantation in children (dated by TCRdb to between 2015 and 2016). The treatment or condition tag for this specimen amounts to: allogeneic hematopoietic cell transplantation with graft depleted of TCRalphabeta T cells and CD19 B cells. The library was prepared using PCR. For sequencing, an Illumina HiSeq 2500 was employed. To normalize quantification of the TCRbeta repertoire, the TCR libraries were built with molecular barcoding that relied on unique molecular identifiers. TCRdb reprocessed the public reads (quality trimming at Q25 with fastp, clone calling with MiXCR) and kept in-frame beta chains. Rows matching on CDR3 protein sequence are summarized as one entry with the most common DNA and genes. This sample gives approximately 500,000 distinct CDR3 sequences in total; around 27% of them show up just once. The ten largest clones capture 35% to 40% of the sample.

The material was PBMCs, obtained before TCRalphabeta/CD19-depleted stem cell transplant. These receptor sequences come from a boy in the first two years of life with Wiskott-Aldrich syndrome, due to receive a stem cell transplant.

J is TRBJ2-3 and V is TRBV27, with 9 bases aligning to TRBD2. The CDR3 has 14 amino acids. CDR1 and CDR2 (germline): MNHEY, SMNVEV (reference sequence). V lost 4 bases and J lost 4; bases outside the gene matches: 3. CDR3 bases: TGTGCCAGCAGTTCCCTAGCGGGGCCAGATACGCAGTATTTT. This translates into CASSSLAGPDTQYF.

The V and J genes are TRBV6-5 and TRBJ1-1; D remains ambiguous. V was pared by 2 bases and J by 1 base, with 14 bases between. The CDR3 covers 16 residues. Germline V gene sequence: CDR1 MNHEY, CDR2 SVGAGI. CDR3: CASSYNPGRQNTEAFF. In DNA, the CDR3 is TGTGCCAGCAGTTACAATCCGGGCAGGCAGAACACTGAAGCTTTCTTT.

This clonotype has only a few counts. The chain combines TRBV11-2 with TRBJ2-1; D remains ambiguous. The CDR3 is made up of 13 amino acids. In germline, CDR1 is SGHAT, CDR2 FQNNGV. V gave up 6 bases and J gave up 7 bases, with 13 bases separating them. DNA for the CDR3: TGTGCCAGCAGTCCTCTGGCGCAGAATGAGCAGTTCTTC. The encoded protein is CASSPLAQNEQFF.

The gene calls are TRBV7-9 and TRBJ2-7, with TRBD1 matching 7 bases. The CDR3 has 13 amino acids. Trimming cost V 6 bases and J 3 bases; bases outside gene matches: 5. The germline CDR1 and CDR2 sequences are SEHNR and FQNEAQ (reference sequence). DNA for the CDR3: TGTGCCAGCAGTCGATCAGGGGGCTACGAGCAGTACTTC. It translates to CASSRSGGYEQYF.

V and J are TRBV20-1 and TRBJ1-1; weak D call: TRBD1 (6 bases). V was shortened by 5 bases and J by 1 base, with 11 bases between the two germline ends. This CDR3 comprises 13 residues. Germline V gene sequence: CDR1 DFQATT, CDR2 SNEGSKA (reference sequence). The CDR3 coding sequence is TGCAGTGCTCCCCAGGGGTCGAACACTGAAGCTTTCTTT. It is translated as CSAPQGSNTEAFF.

This clonotype was recorded a few times. This rearrangement joins TRBV4-2 to TRBJ2-3; 14 bases match TRBD2. V shed 0 bases and J 4 bases; nucleotides not matched to a gene: 6. Germline lookup yields CDR1 LGHNA and CDR2 YNFKEQ. CDR3 length equals 18 residues. The CDR3 DNA is TGTGCCAGCAGCCAAGAGACTAGCGGGAGGGCCATCGCAGATACGCAGTATTTT. It codes for CASSQETSGRAIADTQYF.

The chain links TRBV5-1 to TRBJ2-1; D uncertain. The V gene's germline CDR1 is SGHRS and CDR2 YFSETQ. Trimming cost V 4 bases and J 7 bases, with 9 bases left between them. This CDR3 comprises 12 residues. CDR3 residues: CASSASLNEQFF. As DNA, the CDR3 is TGCGCCAGCAGCGCCAGTCTAAATGAGCAGTTCTTC.

The chain combines TRBV12-3 or TRBV12-4 with TRBJ2-3; 7 nucleotides match TRBD2. The CDR3 is made up of 15 amino acids. The trim removed 8 bases at V and 10 bases at J, leaving 18 bases unmatched. CDR3 sequence: CASSLSGNHGIAQYF. In DNA, the CDR3 is TGTGCCAGCTCACTAAGCGGGAACCACGGGATTGCGCAGTATTTT.

The chain joins TRBV10-3 to TRBJ2-3; weak D call: TRBD2 (5 bases). Germline CDR1 is ENHRY and CDR2 is SYGVKD. The CDR3 is made up of 13 amino acids. Between the trimmed V and J ends, which lost 2 bases and 6 bases, there was a span of 9 bases. CDR3 nucleotides: TGTGCCATCAGTGAGACTAGTCCCGATACGCAGTATTTT. It translates to CAISETSPDTQYF.

The rearrangement uses TRBV20-1 and TRBJ2-1, with TRBD2 matching over 9 bases. There are 19 residues in the CDR3. Losses at the gene ends were 6 bases for V and 0 bases for J; bases not matched to a gene: 18. Germline-derived CDR1 and CDR2 are DFQATT and SNEGSKA (reference sequence). CDR3 sequence (DNA): TGCAGTGCCAAAGGCCACGGTAGCGGGAGTGCAAGCTCCTACAATGAGCAGTTCTTC. Translated, it gives CSAKGHGSGSASSYNEQFF.

The chain employs TRBV20-1 and TRBJ2-3, with D perhaps TRBD2 (6 bases). Germline CDR1 and CDR2: DFQATT and SNEGSKA (reference sequence). The CDR3 contains 15 residues. Between the trimmed V and J ends, which lost 3 bases and 3 bases, there was a span of 16 bases. DNA for the CDR3: TGCAGTGCTAGTCCCCTAGCTAGCGTAACAGATACGCAGTATTTT. As protein: CSASPLASVTDTQYF.

This clonotype was counted between two and nine times. The V and J genes are TRBV20-1 and TRBJ2-1; 10 bases are shared with TRBD1. The V segment lost 1 base and the J segment 4 bases; nucleotides outside the gene matches: 7. The CDR3 spans 16 residues. Germline values: CDR1 DFQATT, CDR2 SNEGSKA (reference sequence). Here the CDR3 DNA reads TGCAGTGCTAGAGGAGGGACAGGGGTATCGTACAATGAGCAGTTCTTC. Translation: CSARGGTGVSYNEQFF.

J is TRBJ2-7 and V is TRBV5-1; a weak D match, TRBD2 (5 bases). V lost 1 base to trimming and J lost 7 bases, with 27 bases between them. CDR1 SGHRS and CDR2 YFSETQ come from the germline V gene. The CDR3 runs to 18 residues. This CDR3 is CASSLTPSGSGIVGEQYF. In DNA form, the CDR3 reads TGCGCCAGCAGCTTGACACCCTCCGGTTCGGGGATCGTTGGGGAGCAGTACTTC.

This clonotype has a handful of counts. The chain joins TRBV29-1 to TRBJ2-1, with D maybe TRBD2 (5 bases). Per germline, CDR1 SQVTM and CDR2 ANQGSEA. There are 11 residues in the CDR3. The V gene lost 4 bases and the J gene lost 10 bases, with 11 bases spanning the gap. This CDR3 reads CSVALAREQFF. CDR3 DNA: TGCAGCGTTGCCCTAGCTAGGGAGCAGTTCTTC.

CDR3 loop: CASSHAGTGDYNQPQHF. The CDR3 bases are TGTGCCAGCAGCCACGCCGGGACAGGGGATTACAATCAGCCCCAGCATTTT. The chain uses TRBV27 and TRBJ1-5; TRBD1 agrees at 10 bases. The CDR3 totals 17 residues. Unmatched junction bases numbered 11, after V lost 6 bases and J lost 3 bases. Germline CDR1 is MNHEY and CDR2 is SMNVEV (reference sequence).

This chain links TRBV30 with TRBJ1-4; 10 positions match TRBD1. CDR1 and CDR2 from the germline V gene are GTSNPN and SVGIG (reference sequence). The V gene end was trimmed by 3 bases and the J gene end by 13 bases; junction bases not matched to a gene: 11. CDR3 length equals 14 residues. CDR3 residues: CAWRDRGDFDGLFF. CDR3 nucleotide sequence: TGTGCCTGGAGGGACAGGGGGGATTTCGATGGACTGTTTTTT.

This sequence joins TRBV7-6 and TRBJ2-7; TRBD2 matches 9 bases. Trimming cost V 5 bases and J 7 bases; bases outside gene matches: 6. From germline, CDR1 is SGHVS and CDR2 FNYEAQ. CDR3 length: 13 residues. The CDR3 nucleotides read TGTGCCAGCAGCCTTACTGGACTAGCGGAGCAGTACTTC. It translates to CASSLTGLAEQYF.

The V call is TRBV2, the J call TRBJ2-1; maybe TRBD2 (5 bases). This CDR3 has 19 amino acids. V lost 4 bases and J lost 0, with 22 bases in between. Germline V gene sequence: CDR1 SNHLY, CDR2 FYNNEI. CDR3 sequence (DNA): TGTGCCAGCAGTGCGCGCGGGCCTAATCAAATTAGCTCCTACAATGAGCAGTTCTTC. Translating gives CASSARGPNQISSYNEQFF.

The chain uses TRBV6-5 and TRBJ2-1; 7 bases fit TRBD1. This CDR3 is built from 17 residues. V gave up 6 bases and J gave up 3 bases; unmatched junction bases: 14. Germline V gene sequence: CDR1 MNHEY, CDR2 SVGAGI. CDR3 sequence (DNA): TGTGCCAGCAGACCCTACCAGACAGGGAGAGACTACAATGAGCAGTTCTTC. Translation: CASRPYQTGRDYNEQFF.

The CDR3 protein is CSVERQFMNTEAFF. In DNA, the CDR3 is TGCAGCGTTGAACGGCAGTTCATGAACACTGAAGCTTTCTTT. The chain uses TRBV29-1 and TRBJ1-1; no definite D call. CDR1 and CDR2 from the germline V gene are SQVTM and ANQGSEA. The CDR3 consists of 14 residues. The germline V and J ends were trimmed by 2 bases and 0 bases, with 10 bases remaining between them.

There are a few counts of this clonotype. The V and J genes are TRBV6-1 and TRBJ2-5, with 14 bases identical to TRBD2. The CDR3 runs to 15 residues. Unmatched junction bases numbered 8, after V lost 10 bases and J lost 4 bases. The germline V gene encodes CDR1 MNHNS and CDR2 SASEGT. The CDR3 DNA follows: TGTGCCACCAGGACTAGCGGGAGGATGGGAGAGACCCAGTACTTC. Protein product: CATRTSGRMGETQYF.

The CDR3 DNA is TGTGCCAGCAGTGGGGGACAGGGGAACATTCAGTACTTC. Encoded protein: CASSGGQGNIQYF. This chain links TRBV6-1 with TRBJ2-4; 10 bases agree with TRBD1. The junction had 1 base not matched to a gene; V was cut back by 4 bases and J by 7 bases. The CDR3 spans 13 residues. Germline CDR1 reads MNHNS; CDR2 reads SASEGT.

This clonotype was counted only a few times. The chain has TRBV20-1 and TRBJ2-5; possibly TRBD1 for D (5 bases). V was cut by 3 bases and J by 2 bases, with 10 bases left in between. CDR1 is DFQATT and CDR2 is SNEGSKA in the germline V gene (reference sequence). The CDR3 runs to 13 residues. For the CDR3, the DNA is TGCAGTGCTAGTAGGGGATCACAAGAGACCCAGTACTTC. This translates into CSASRGSQETQYF.

The V call is TRBV20-1, the J call TRBJ2-5; 8 bases are shared with TRBD2. Trimming at V came to 5 bases and at J to 3 bases, leaving 8 bases not matched to a gene. CDR3 length: 14 residues. Germline V gives CDR1 DFQATT, CDR2 SNEGSKA (reference sequence). The CDR3: CSAGAGTREETQYF. The CDR3 nucleotides are TGCAGTGCTGGGGCCGGGACTAGAGAAGAGACCCAGTACTTC.

V is TRBV12-5 and J is TRBJ2-7; D gene unclear. V shed 2 bases and J shed 3 bases, with 8 bases lying between them. Germline V CDR1 and CDR2: LGHNT, FRNRAP. This CDR3 contains 13 residues. The DNA of the CDR3 is TGTGCTAGTGGTTTGATAGGAATCTACGAGCAGTACTTC. Protein: CASGLIGIYEQYF.